The rows below give T cell receptor beta chains drawn from one sample of a study of beta chain features in type 1 diabetes. Sequencing was performed with immunoSEQ multiplex PCR; in TCRdb, only in-frame clones are kept and a portion is missing. This table has under 450,000 clones, approximately 15% appearing once. Sequencing was performed on naive CD4+ T cells from blood. These receptors were collected from a man younger than 40 in good health. Each CDR3 is given with its conserved first and last residue. Fields, in order: J gene, V gene, D gene, clone size, CDR3 DNA, CDR3 protein. The D gene is left open where the match is weak. A clone size is listed for some rows: how often the clone was seen (once, few, many), or a class if it is expanded.

>TRBJ1-3|TRBV5-1|-|-
TGCGCCAGCAGCTTGGGACAATCTGGAAACACCATATATTTT
CASSLGQSGNTIYF
>TRBJ2-1|TRBV7-8|TRBD2|-
TGTGCCAGCAGCCCCATCCAGCGGGGGAGCTACAATGAGCAGTTCTTC
CASSPIQRGSYNEQFF
>TRBJ2-1|TRBV9|-|-
TGTGCCAGCAGCGTAGAGGGTGGGAGGCGTTATGAGCAGTTCTTC
CASSVEGGRRYEQFF
>TRBJ2-5|TRBV4-3|TRBD2|few
TGCGCCAGCAGCCAAGAGGGGACTACTAAAGAGACCCAGTACTTC
CASSQEGTTKETQYF
>TRBJ1-2|TRBV4-3|-|few
TGCGCCAGCAGCCATTATCAGGGAGTTGATGGCTACACCTTC
CASSHYQGVDGYTF
>TRBJ2-3|TRBV7-6|-|-
TGTGCCAGCAGCACAACCCCCCCGGCAGAGAGCACAGATACGCAGTATTTT
CASSTTPPAESTDTQYF
>TRBJ2-3|TRBV7-6|-|-
TGTGCCAGCAGCTCTAAACCTAGCGATACGCAGTATTTT
CASSSKPSDTQYF
>TRBJ1-1|TRBV10-1|-|-
TGCGCCAGCAGTGAGAGCGCAGGGACGAACACTGAAGCTTTCTTT
CASSESAGTNTEAFF
>TRBJ1-2|TRBV7-2|-|few
TGTGCCAGCAGCTTAGCCCGAACCCTAGCTAACTATGGCTACACCTTC
CASSLARTLANYGYTF
>TRBJ1-2|TRBV29-1|TRBD1|few
TGCAGCGTCCGGCGGGCCAGGGGGTATAACTATGGCTACACCTTC
CSVRRARGYNYGYTF
>TRBJ2-7|TRBV10-3|TRBD1|-
TGTGCCATCAGCAGGACAGGGAGTTACGAGCAGTACTTC
CAISRTGSYEQYF
>TRBJ1-1|TRBV30|TRBD1|few
TGTGCCTGGATGCCGGGACAGGGATCTGAAGCTTTCTTT
CAWMPGQGSEAFF
>TRBJ1-3|TRBV29-1|TRBD1|-
TGCAGCGTAAGCTCGACAGGGGGAAACACCATATATTTT
CSVSSTGGNTIYF
>TRBJ2-3|TRBV6-6|-|-
TGTGCCAGCAGTTTGGGGTCGGCGACAGATACGCAGTATTTT
CASSLGSATDTQYF
>TRBJ2-1|TRBV27|TRBD2|few
TGTGCCAGCAAAACTAGCGGGGCCTTGCGGCAGTTCTTC
CASKTSGALRQFF
>TRBJ2-1|TRBV9|-|-
TGTGCCAGCAGCGTCGCCACGGCTGGGCTTTACACTGAGCAGTTCTTC
CASSVATAGLYTEQFF
>TRBJ2-5|TRBV4-2|-|-
TGTGCCAGCAGCTCCTCTGCGGGAGAGACCCAGTACTTC
CASSSSAGETQYF
>TRBJ2-3|TRBV4-2|TRBD1|few
TGTGCCAGCAGCCAAGGTGGGACAGGCACAGATACGCAGTATTTT
CASSQGGTGTDTQYF
>TRBJ2-2|TRBV4-3|-|few
TGCGCCAGCAGCCAAGATCCCGCCAACACCGGGGAGCTGTTTTTT
CASSQDPANTGELFF
>TRBJ2-1|TRBV7-9|-|few
TGTGCCAGCAGTATAGTCAGCGGAGGCTCCTACAATGAGCAGTTCTTC
CASSIVSGGSYNEQFF
>TRBJ1-5|TRBV12-5|-|-
TGTGCTAGTGGTTTGGTACGGGCAGATAATCAGCCCCAGCATTTT
CASGLVRADNQPQHF
>TRBJ2-7|TRBV5-1|TRBD1|few
TGCGCCAGCAGTCCCGACAGGGAAACTTCCTACGAGCAGTACTTC
CASSPDRETSYEQYF
>TRBJ1-1|TRBV7-6|-|few
TGTGCCAGCAGCTTAAGGGAGGAGGCCACTGAAGCTTTCTTT
CASSLREEATEAFF
>TRBJ2-1|TRBV15|TRBD2|-
TGTGCCACCAGCCGCTGGCGGGGGGAAATCTACAATGAGCAGTTCTTC
CATSRWRGEIYNEQFF
>TRBJ2-2|TRBV25-1|TRBD2|-
TGTGCCAGCAGTGAATTTGCTAGCGGGGCCGGGGAGCTGTTTTTT
CASSEFASGAGELFF
>TRBJ2-3|TRBV9|TRBD2|few
TGTGCCAGCAGCCCCCGGACTAGCGGGATTGGGGCTACGCAGTATTTT
CASSPRTSGIGATQYF
>TRBJ1-3|TRBV7-9|-|-
TGTGCCAGCAGCTTGTCCGGTGGAAACACCATATATTTT
CASSLSGGNTIYF
>TRBJ2-7|TRBV4-1|-|-
TGCGCCAGCAGCCAAGGAAGTTTGAGCTCCTACGAGCAGTACTTC
CASSQGSLSSYEQYF
>TRBJ1-2|TRBV29-1|-|-
TGCAGCGTTAATATAGGACAGTCCTATGGCTACACCTTC
CSVNIGQSYGYTF
>TRBJ2-1|TRBV5-6|TRBD2|-
TGTGCCAAAGACGGGGGCTCGGGAGGGCCCCATGAGCAGTTCTTC
CAKDGGSGGPHEQFF
>TRBJ2-5|TRBV5-6|-|few
TGTGCCAGCAGCTTGACCGAGACCCAGTACTTC
CASSLTETQYF
>TRBJ2-3|TRBV5-6|-|-
TGTGCCAGCAGCTTTTTTCCCAGCAGCACAGATACGCAGTATTTT
CASSFFPSSTDTQYF
>TRBJ2-2|TRBV13|-|few
TGTGCCAGCAGATCCTGGGGTACCCGGACTGGGCTGTTTTTT
CASRSWGTRTGLFF
>TRBJ2-2|TRBV10-3|-|few
TGTGCCATCAGTGGCGGCAGACTCTCTCGGAACGGGGAGCTGTTTTTT
CAISGGRLSRNGELFF
>TRBJ1-1|TRBV6-5|-|few
TGTGCCAGCAGTTACTCGATCCCGAAGAACACTGAAGCTTTCTTT
CASSYSIPKNTEAFF
>TRBJ2-2|TRBV6-6|-|few
TGTGCCAGCTCTCCCCCAGAGGGGGAGCTGTTTTTT
CASSPPEGELFF
>TRBJ1-1|TRBV30|-|few
TGTGCCTGGAGTTGGAGGGGGGACACTGAAGCTTTCTTT
CAWSWRGDTEAFF